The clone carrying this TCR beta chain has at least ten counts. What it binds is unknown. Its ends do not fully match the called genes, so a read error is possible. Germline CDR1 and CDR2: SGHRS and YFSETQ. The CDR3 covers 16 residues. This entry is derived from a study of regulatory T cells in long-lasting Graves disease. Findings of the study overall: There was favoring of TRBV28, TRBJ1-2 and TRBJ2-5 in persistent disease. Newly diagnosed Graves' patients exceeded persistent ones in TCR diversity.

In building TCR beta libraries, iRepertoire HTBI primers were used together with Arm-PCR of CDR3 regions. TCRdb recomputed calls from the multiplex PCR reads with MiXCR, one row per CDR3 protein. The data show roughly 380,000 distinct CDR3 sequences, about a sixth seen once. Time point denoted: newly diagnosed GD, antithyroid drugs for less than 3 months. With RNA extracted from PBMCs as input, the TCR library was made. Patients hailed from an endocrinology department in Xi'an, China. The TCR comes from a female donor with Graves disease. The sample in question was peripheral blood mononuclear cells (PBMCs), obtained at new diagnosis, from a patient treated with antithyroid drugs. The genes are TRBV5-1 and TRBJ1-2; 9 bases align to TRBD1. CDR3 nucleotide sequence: TGTGCCAGCAGCTCGACGTGGGGGACAGGGAGGGATGGCTACACCTTC. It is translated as CASSSTWGTGRDGYTF. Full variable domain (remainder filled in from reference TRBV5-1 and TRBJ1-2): KAGVTQTPRYLIKTRGQQVTLSCSPISGHRSVSWYQQTPGQGLQFLFEYFSETQRNKGNFPGRFSGRQFSNSRSEMNVSTLELGDSALYLCASSSTWGTGRDGYTFGSGTRLTVV.